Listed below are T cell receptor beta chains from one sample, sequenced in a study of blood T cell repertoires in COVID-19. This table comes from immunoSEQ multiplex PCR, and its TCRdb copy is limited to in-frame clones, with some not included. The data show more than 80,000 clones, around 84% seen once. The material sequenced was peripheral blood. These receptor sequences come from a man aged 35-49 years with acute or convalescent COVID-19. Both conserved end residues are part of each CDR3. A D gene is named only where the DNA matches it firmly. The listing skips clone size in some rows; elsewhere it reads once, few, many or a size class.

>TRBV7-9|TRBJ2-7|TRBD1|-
CASSLSITKRTGRWSEQYF
TGTGCCAGCAGCTTATCGATCACTAAACGGACAGGGAGATGGAGCGAGCAGTACTTC
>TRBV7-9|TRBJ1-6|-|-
CASSFVESYNSPLHF
TGTGCCAGCAGCTTCGTAGAGTCCTATAATTCACCCCTCCACTTT
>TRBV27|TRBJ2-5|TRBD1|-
CASSLGQGGETQYF
TGTGCCAGCAGTTTAGGACAGGGCGGGGAGACCCAGTACTTC
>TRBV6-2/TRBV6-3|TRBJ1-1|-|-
CASSYPMRGEAFF
TGTGCCAGCAGTTATCCTATGCGGGGTGAAGCTTTCTTT
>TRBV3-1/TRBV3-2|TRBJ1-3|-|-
CASSNRQAGNTIYF
TGTGCCAGCAGCAATAGACAGGCTGGAAACACCATATATTTT
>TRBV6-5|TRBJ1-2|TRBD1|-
CASSYRDRGLLSYTF
TGTGCCAGCAGTTACCGGGACAGGGGTCTCCTAAGCTACACCTTC
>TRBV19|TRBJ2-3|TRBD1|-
CASSPGQGVSTDTQYF
TGTGCCAGTAGCCCCGGACAGGGGGTATCCACAGATACGCAGTATTTT
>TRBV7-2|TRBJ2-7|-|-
CASSLGGDLTSYEQYF
TGTGCCAGCAGCTTAGGAGGTGACCTTACCTCCTACGAGCAGTACTTC
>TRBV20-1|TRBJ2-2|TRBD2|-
CSASSLAGVGGGELFF
TGCAGTGCTAGTTCACTAGCGGGAGTTGGGGGCGGGGAGCTGTTTTTT
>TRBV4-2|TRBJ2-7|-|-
CASSQDRLAGSYEQYF
TGTGCCAGCAGCCAAGATCGGTTAGCCGGATCCTACGAGCAGTACTTC
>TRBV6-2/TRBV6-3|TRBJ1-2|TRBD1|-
CASSSDRAYGYTF
TGTGCCAGCAGTTCCGACAGGGCCTATGGCTACACCTTC
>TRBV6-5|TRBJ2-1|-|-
CASSYGHEQFF
TGTGCCAGCAGTTACGGCCATGAGCAGTTCTTC
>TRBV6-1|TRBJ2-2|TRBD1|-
CASSEGQGVNTGELFF
TGTGCCAGCAGTGAAGGACAGGGGGTGAACACCGGGGAGCTGTTTTTT
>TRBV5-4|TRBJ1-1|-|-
CASSLARGVMNTEAFF
TGTGCCAGCAGCCTGGCCCGCGGGGTGATGAACACTGAAGCTTTCTTT
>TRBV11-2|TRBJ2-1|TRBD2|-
CASSLVPSGTNEQFF
TGTGCCAGCAGCTTAGTCCCTAGCGGGACCAATGAGCAGTTCTTC
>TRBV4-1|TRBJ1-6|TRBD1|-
CASSLDRGQGSKNSPLHF
TGCGCCAGCAGCCTCGACAGGGGGCAGGGTTCAAAGAATTCACCCCTCCACTTT
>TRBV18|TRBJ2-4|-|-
CASSPEGVNIQYF
TGTGCCAGCTCACCAGAGGGGGTGAACATTCAGTACTTC
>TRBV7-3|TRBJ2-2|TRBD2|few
CASSAGRGTGELFF
TGTGCCAGCAGCGCAGGGAGGGGCACCGGGGAGCTGTTTTTT
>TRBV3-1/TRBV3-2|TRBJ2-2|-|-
CASNQRGSGELFF
TGTGCCAGCAACCAAAGGGGAAGCGGGGAGCTGTTTTTT
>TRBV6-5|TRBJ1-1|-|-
CASSRRREAFF
TGTGCCAGCAGCAGGAGGAGAGAAGCTTTCTTT
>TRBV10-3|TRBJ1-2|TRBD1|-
CAISESHRGRAANYGYTF
TGTGCCATCAGTGAGTCACACAGGGGGCGGGCTGCAAACTATGGCTACACCTTC
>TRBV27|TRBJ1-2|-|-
CASSPGASGGVVRYTF
TGTGCCAGCAGTCCCGGGGCAAGCGGAGGGGTTGTTCGCTACACCTTC
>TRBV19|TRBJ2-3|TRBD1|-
CASSPGQGPYTDTQYF
TGTGCCAGTAGTCCAGGACAGGGGCCCTACACAGATACGCAGTATTTT
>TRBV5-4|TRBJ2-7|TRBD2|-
CASSQREGYEQYF
TGTGCCAGCAGCCAGCGGGAGGGCTACGAGCAGTACTTC
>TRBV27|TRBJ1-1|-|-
CASSHPGAEAFF
TGTGCCAGCAGTCATCCGGGAGCTGAAGCTTTCTTT
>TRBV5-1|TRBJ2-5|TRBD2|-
CASSPSGGGETQYF
TGCGCCAGCAGCCCTAGCGGTGGGGGTGAGACCCAGTACTTC
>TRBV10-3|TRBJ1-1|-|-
CAISESKAVQGNTEAFF
TGTGCCATCAGTGAGTCAAAGGCGGTACAGGGGAACACTGAAGCTTTCTTT
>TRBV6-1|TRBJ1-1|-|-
CASSEAGVNTEAFF
TGTGCCAGCAGTGAAGCAGGGGTGAACACTGAAGCTTTCTTT
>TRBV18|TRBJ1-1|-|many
CASSPRGDLNTEAFF
TGTGCCAGCTCACCCAGGGGAGACTTGAACACTGAAGCTTTCTTT
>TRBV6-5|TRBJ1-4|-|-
CASSYRTGVDEKLFF
TGTGCCAGCAGTTATCGGACCGGGGTTGATGAAAAACTGTTTTTT
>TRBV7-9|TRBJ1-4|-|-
CASSKDSEKLFF
TGTGCCAGCAGCAAGGACAGTGAAAAACTGTTTTTT
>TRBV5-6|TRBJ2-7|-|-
CASSLDQLAYEQYF
TGTGCCAGCAGCTTGGACCAGTTGGCCTACGAGCAGTACTTC
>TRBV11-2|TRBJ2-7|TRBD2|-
CASSPNLGLAGGPRSEQYF
TGTGCCAGCAGCCCGAACCTCGGACTAGCGGGAGGGCCAAGGAGCGAGCAGTACTTC
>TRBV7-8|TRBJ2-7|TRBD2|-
CASSLGGRGYEQYF
TGTGCCAGCAGCTTGGGCGGGAGAGGGTACGAGCAGTACTTC
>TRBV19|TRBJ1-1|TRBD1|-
CASSYTGDTEAFF
TGTGCCAGTAGCTATACAGGGGACACTGAAGCTTTCTTT
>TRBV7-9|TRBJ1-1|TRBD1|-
CASSPDRGQDEAFF
TGTGCCAGCAGCCCAGACAGGGGGCAGGATGAAGCTTTCTTT
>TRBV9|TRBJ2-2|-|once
CASSVGGLPNTGELFF
TGTGCCAGCAGCGTCGGAGGACTACCCAACACCGGGGAGCTGTTTTTT
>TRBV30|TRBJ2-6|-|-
CAWSVSFWGRAGANVLTF
TGTGCCTGGAGTGTATCGTTTTGGGGCAGGGCTGGGGCCAACGTCCTGACTTTC
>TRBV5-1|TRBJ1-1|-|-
CASSLAAGMNTEAFF
TGCGCCAGCAGCTTGGCGGCAGGTATGAACACTGAAGCTTTCTTT
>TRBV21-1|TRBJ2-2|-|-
CASSKIPPQGATGELFF
TGTGCCAGCAGCAAAATCCCCCCCCAGGGGGCCACCGGGGAGCTGTTTTTT
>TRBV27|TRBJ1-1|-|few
CASSAGLGNTEAFF
TGTGCCAGCAGTGCGGGATTAGGGAACACTGAAGCTTTCTTT
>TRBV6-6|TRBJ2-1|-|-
CASSYSSGFDEQFF
TGTGCCAGCAGTTACTCGAGCGGGTTCGATGAGCAGTTCTTC
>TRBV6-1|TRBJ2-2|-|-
CASSETLYTGELFF
TGTGCCAGCAGTGAAACTTTATACACCGGGGAGCTGTTTTTT
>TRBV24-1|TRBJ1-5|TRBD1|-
CATSGGTAQNQPQHF
TGTGCCACCAGTGGGGGGACAGCTCAGAATCAGCCCCAGCATTTT
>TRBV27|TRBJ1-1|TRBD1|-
CASSPKWRGRATEAFF
TGTGCCAGCAGTCCCAAGTGGAGGGGGCGCGCCACTGAAGCTTTCTTT
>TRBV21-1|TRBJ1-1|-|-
CASSKARQGEAFF
TGTGCCAGCAGCAAAGCGCGACAGGGGGAAGCTTTCTTT
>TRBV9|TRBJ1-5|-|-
CASSVGPGLGQPQHF
TGTGCCAGCAGCGTAGGTCCAGGGTTAGGTCAGCCCCAGCATTTT
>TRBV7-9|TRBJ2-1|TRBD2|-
CASSKALGGGANEQFF
TGTGCCAGCAGCAAAGCGCTGGGCGGGGGGGCGAATGAGCAGTTCTTC
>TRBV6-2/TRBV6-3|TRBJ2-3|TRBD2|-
CASSYSTRTSGYTQYF
TGTGCCAGCAGTTACTCGACCCGGACTAGCGGGTATACGCAGTATTTT
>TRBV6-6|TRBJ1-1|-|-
CASSYGQNTEAFF
TGTGCCAGCAGTTACGGACAGAACACTGAAGCTTTCTTT